The 5 T cell receptor beta chains listed next were all sequenced from one sample in a study of blood T cells in healthy people across ages. A J-beta primer mix and a sample-barcoded 5' primer were used in a second PCR of about 6 to 12 cycles. TCRdb ran MiXCR on the 5' RACE reads and lists one entry per CDR3 protein. The sample lists about 1,400,000 distinct CDR3 sequences, 40% to 50% seen once, with approximately 7.9% in the top ten. The sequenced sample consisted of blood. The receptors here all came from a woman in her late teens or twenties in good health.

CDR3: CSAIGALAEYNEQFF. CDR3 sequence (DNA): TGCAGTGCTATAGGAGCACTAGCGGAATACAATGAGCAGTTCTTC. The chain is built from TRBV20-1 and TRBJ2-1; 8 bases are a match to TRBD2. CDR3 length: 15 residues. Germline CDR1 is DFQATT and CDR2 is SNEGSKA (reference sequence). V shed 4 bases, J shed 4 bases, and the junction held 9 bases outside the gene matches.

V gene TRBV7-9 combines with J gene TRBJ2-3; D uncertain. The CDR3 sequence is 15 residues long. Trimming shortened V by 4 bases and J by 1 base, and 12 bases separated the two germline ends. Germline V lookup: CDR1 SEHNR, CDR2 FQNEAQ (reference sequence). The CDR3 region has the DNA TGTGCCAGCAGCTGTACTACATTCGGCACAGATACGCAGTATTTT. Its protein product is CASSCTTFGTDTQYF.

This clonotype occurred a few times. The chain uses TRBV7-9 and TRBJ2-1, with D perhaps TRBD1 or TRBD2 (5 bases each). CDR3 length: 16 residues. Germline V lookup: CDR1 SEHNR, CDR2 FQNEAQ (reference sequence). With 5 bases removed from V and 6 bases from J, the gap between germline ends came to 20 bases. The CDR3 nucleotides read TGTGCCAGCAGCCCCCTGGGGGTGGTGTTGCGCAATGAGCAGTTCTTC. Translated, it gives CASSPLGVVLRNEQFF.

The chain uses TRBV11-2 and TRBJ2-7; D is undetermined. The length of the CDR3 is 9 residues. The germline V gene encodes CDR1 SGHAT and CDR2 FQNNGV. Trimming took 4 bases from V and 9 from J, leaving 4 bases between them. CDR3 sequence: CASSSAQYF. In DNA, the CDR3 is TGTGCCAGCAGCTCGGCGCAGTACTTC.

This clonotype was seen more than once but under ten times. This chain joins TRBV6-1 and TRBJ2-5; D is possibly TRBD1 (6 bases). Trimming took 4 bases from V and 5 from J, leaving 14 bases between them. This CDR3 region has 14 residues. Per the germline V gene, CDR1 is MNHNS and CDR2 is SASEGT. CDR3 sequence reads: CASSGAGAGETQYF. CDR3 sequence (DNA): TGTGCCAGCAGTGGAGCAGGGGCAGGGGAGACCCAGTACTTC.